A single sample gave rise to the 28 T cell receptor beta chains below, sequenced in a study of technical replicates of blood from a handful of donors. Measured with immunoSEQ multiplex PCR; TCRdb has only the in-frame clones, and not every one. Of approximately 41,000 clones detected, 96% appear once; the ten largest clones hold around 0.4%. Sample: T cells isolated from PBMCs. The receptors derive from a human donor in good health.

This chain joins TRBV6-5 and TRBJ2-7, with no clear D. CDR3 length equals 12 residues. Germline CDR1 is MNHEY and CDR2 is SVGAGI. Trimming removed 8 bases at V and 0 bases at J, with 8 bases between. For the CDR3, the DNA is TGTGCCAGCGGTGGCAGCTCCTACGAGCAGTACTTC. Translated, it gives CASGGSSYEQYF.

The CDR3 loop is CASSEGTGYSNQPQHF. CDR3 coding DNA: TGTGCCAGCAGCGAGGGGACAGGTTATAGCAATCAGCCCCAGCATTTT. This chain links TRBV9 with TRBJ1-5, with TRBD1 matching 8 bases. Unmatched junction bases numbered 5, after V lost 3 bases and J lost 0 bases. This CDR3 has 16 amino acids. In germline, CDR1 is SGDLS, CDR2 YYNGEE.

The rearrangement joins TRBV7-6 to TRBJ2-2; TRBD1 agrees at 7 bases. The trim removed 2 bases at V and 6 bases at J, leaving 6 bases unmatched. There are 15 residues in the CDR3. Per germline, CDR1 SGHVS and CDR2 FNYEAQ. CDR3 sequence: CASSLLTGSPGELFF. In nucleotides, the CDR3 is TGTGCCAGCAGCTTATTGACAGGGTCCCCCGGGGAGCTGTTTTTT.

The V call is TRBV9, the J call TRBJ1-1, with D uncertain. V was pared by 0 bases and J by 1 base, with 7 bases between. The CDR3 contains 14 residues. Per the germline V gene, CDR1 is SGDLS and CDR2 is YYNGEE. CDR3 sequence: CASSVGAGNTEAFF. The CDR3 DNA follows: TGTGCCAGCAGCGTAGGGGCGGGGAACACTGAAGCTTTCTTT.

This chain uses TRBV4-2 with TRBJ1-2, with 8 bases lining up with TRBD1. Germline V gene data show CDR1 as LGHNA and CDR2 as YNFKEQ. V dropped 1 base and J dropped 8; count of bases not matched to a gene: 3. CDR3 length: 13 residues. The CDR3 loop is CASSQGQGRGYTF. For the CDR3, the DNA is TGTGCCAGCAGCCAAGGACAGGGGCGCGGCTACACCTTC.

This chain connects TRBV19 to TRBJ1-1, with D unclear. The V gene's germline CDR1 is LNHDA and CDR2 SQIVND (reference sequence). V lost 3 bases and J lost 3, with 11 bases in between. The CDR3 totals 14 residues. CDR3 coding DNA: TGTGCCAGTAGTATCCAGTCGGGAGACACTGAAGCTTTCTTT. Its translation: CASSIQSGDTEAFF.

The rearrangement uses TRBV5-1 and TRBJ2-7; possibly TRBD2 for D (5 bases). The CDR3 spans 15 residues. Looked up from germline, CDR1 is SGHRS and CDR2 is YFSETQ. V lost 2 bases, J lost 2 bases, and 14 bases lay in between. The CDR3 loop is CASSLRTGKAYEQYF. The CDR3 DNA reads TGCGCCAGCAGCTTACGGACGGGAAAGGCCTACGAGCAGTACTTC.

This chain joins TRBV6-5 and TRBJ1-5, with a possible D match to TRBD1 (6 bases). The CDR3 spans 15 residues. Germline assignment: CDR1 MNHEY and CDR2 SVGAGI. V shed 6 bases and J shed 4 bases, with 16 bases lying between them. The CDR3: CASRQTGPSNQPQHF. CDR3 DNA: TGTGCCAGCAGACAAACAGGGCCTTCTAATCAGCCCCAGCATTTT.

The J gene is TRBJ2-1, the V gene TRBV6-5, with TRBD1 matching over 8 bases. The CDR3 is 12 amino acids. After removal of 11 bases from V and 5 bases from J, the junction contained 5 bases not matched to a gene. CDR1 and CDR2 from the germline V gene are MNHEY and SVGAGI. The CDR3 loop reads CAARQGNNEQFF. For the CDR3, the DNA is TGTGCCGCCAGACAGGGGAACAATGAGCAGTTCTTC.

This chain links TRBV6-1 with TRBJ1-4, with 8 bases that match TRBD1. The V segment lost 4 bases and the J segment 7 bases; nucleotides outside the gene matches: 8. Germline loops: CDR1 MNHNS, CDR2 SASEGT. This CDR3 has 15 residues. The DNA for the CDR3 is TGTGCCAGCAGTGGGGGTCAGGGGGCGGGTGAAAAACTGTTTTTT. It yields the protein CASSGGQGAGEKLFF.

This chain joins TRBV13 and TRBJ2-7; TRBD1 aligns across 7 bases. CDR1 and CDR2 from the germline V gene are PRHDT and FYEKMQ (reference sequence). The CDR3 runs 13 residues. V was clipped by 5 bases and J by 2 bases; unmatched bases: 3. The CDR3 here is CASSPQGAYEQYF. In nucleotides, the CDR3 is TGTGCCAGCAGCCCCCAGGGGGCCTACGAGCAGTACTTC.

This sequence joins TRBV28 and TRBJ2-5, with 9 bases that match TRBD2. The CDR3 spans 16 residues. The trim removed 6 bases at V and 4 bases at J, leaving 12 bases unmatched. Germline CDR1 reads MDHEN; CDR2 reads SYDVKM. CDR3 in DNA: TGTGCCAGCAGCTTGCCTAAGGGACTAGCAGTAGAGACCCAGTACTTC. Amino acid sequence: CASSLPKGLAVETQYF.

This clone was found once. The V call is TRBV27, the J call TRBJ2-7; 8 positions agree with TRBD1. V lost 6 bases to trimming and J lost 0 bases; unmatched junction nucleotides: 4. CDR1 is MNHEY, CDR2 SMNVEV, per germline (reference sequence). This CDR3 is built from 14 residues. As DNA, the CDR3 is TGTGCCAGCAGCTACAGGGGGGACTCCTACGAGCAGTACTTC. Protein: CASSYRGDSYEQYF.

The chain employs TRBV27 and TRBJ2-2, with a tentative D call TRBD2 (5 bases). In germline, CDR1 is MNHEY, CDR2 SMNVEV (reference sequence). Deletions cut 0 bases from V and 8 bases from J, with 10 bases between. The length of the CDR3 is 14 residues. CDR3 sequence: CASSLSPGNGELFF. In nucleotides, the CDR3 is TGTGCCAGCAGTTTATCGCCCGGGAATGGGGAGCTGTTTTTT.

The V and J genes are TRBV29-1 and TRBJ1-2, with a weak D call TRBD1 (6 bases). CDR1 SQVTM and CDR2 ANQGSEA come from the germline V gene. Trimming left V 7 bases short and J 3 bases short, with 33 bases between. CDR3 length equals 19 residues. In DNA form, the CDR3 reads TGCAGCGCCTCAGGAGTACCTCAAGAACAGAGGGGGTTCGACTATGGCTACACCTTC. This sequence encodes CSASGVPQEQRGFDYGYTF.

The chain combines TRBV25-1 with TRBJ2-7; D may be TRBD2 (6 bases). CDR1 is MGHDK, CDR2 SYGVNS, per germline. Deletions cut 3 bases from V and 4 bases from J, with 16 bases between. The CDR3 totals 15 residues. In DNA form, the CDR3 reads TGTGCCAGCAGTGAGTTAGGGAGGATGGGTTACGAGCAGTACTTC. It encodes CASSELGRMGYEQYF.

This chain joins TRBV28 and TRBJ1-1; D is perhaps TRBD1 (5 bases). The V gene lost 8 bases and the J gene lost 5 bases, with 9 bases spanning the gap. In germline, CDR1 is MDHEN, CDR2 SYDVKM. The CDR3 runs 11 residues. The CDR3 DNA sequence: TGTGCCAGCGAACGGGGGACTGAAGCTTTCTTT. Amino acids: CASERGTEAFF.

This CDR3 is CASSPDSRVGGELFF. Here the CDR3 DNA reads TGTGCCAGCAGCCCCGACTCGCGGGTGGGCGGGGAGCTGTTTTTT. This chain uses TRBV7-8 with TRBJ2-2; D perhaps matches TRBD2 (5 bases). Germline V gene data show CDR1 as SGHVS and CDR2 as FQNEAQ. V lost 5 bases and J lost 7, with 17 bases in between. There are 15 residues in the CDR3.

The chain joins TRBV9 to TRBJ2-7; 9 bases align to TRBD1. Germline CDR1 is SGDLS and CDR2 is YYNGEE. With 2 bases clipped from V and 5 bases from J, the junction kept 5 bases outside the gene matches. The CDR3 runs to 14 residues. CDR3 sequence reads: CASSVGQGRDEQYF. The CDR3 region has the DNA TGTGCCAGCAGCGTCGGACAGGGGAGGGACGAGCAGTACTTC.

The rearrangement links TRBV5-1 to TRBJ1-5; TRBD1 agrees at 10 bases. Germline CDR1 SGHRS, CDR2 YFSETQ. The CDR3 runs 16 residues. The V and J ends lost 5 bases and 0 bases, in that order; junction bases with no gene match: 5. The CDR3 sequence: CASRDGTGVSNQPQHF. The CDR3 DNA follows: TGCGCCAGCAGAGACGGGACAGGGGTTAGCAATCAGCCCCAGCATTTT.

This CDR3 is CASSWGGRGIKDEQYF. DNA for the CDR3: TGTGCCAGCAGCTGGGGCGGTCGCGGAATAAAAGACGAGCAGTACTTC. The rearrangement uses TRBV13 and TRBJ2-7; perhaps TRBD1 as D (5 bases). Germline V gene lookup returns CDR1 PRHDT and CDR2 FYEKMQ (reference sequence). V dropped 4 bases and J dropped 5 bases, with 21 bases sitting between them. The CDR3 is made up of 16 amino acids. Supplemented by reference TRBV13 and TRBJ2-7, the full variable domain reads AAGVIQSPRHLIKEKRETATLKCYPIPRHDTVYWYQQGPGQDPQFLISFYEKMQSDKGSIPDRFSAQQFSDYHSELNMSSLELGDSALYFCASSWGGRGIKDEQYFGPGTRLTVT.

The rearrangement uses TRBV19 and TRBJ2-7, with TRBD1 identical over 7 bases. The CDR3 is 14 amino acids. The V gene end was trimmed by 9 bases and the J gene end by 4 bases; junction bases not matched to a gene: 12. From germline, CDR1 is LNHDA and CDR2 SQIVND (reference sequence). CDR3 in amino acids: CASSLRQGPYEQYF. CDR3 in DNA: TGTGCCAGCTCACTGAGACAGGGACCTTACGAGCAGTACTTC.

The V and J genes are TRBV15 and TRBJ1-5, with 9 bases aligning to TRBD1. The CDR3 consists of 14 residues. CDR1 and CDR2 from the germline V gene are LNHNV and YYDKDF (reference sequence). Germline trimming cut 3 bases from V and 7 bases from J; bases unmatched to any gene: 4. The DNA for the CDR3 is TGTGCCACCAGCAGGGACAGGGGCGGACAGCCCCAGCATTTT. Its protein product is CATSRDRGGQPQHF.

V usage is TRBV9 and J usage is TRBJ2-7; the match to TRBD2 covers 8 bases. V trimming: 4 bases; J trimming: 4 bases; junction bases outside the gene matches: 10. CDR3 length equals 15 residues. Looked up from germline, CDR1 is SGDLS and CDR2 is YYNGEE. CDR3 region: CASSSRAGVLYEQYF. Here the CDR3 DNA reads TGTGCCAGCAGCTCAAGAGCGGGAGTTTTGTACGAGCAGTACTTC.

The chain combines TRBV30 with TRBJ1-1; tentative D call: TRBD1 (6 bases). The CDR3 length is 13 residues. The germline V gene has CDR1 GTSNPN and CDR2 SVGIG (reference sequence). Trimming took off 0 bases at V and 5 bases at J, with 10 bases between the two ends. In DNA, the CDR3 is TGTGCCTGGAGTGTGGGAGGGGGGACTGAAGCTTTCTTT. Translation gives CAWSVGGGTEAFF.

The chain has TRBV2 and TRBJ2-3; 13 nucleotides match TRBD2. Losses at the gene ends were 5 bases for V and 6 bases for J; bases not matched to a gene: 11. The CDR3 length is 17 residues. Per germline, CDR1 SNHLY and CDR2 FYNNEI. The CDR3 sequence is CASSKLLAGGPMDTQYF. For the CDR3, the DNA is TGTGCCAGCAGTAAGCTACTAGCGGGAGGGCCTATGGATACGCAGTATTTT.

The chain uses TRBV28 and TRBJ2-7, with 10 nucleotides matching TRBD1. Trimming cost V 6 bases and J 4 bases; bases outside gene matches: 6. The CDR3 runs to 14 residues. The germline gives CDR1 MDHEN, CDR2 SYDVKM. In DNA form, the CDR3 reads TGTGCCAGCAGGGAGACAGGGGGCTATTACGAGCAGTACTTC. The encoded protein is CASRETGGYYEQYF.

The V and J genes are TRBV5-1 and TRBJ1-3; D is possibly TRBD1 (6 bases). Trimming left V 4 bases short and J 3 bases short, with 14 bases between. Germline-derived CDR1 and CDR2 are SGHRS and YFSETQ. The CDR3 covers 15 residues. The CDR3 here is CASSLGGVRGNTIYF. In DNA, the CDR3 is TGCGCCAGCAGCCTAGGGGGGGTTCGTGGAAACACCATATATTTT. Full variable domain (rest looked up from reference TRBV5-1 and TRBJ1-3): KAGVTQTPRYLIKTRGQQVTLSCSPISGHRSVSWYQQTPGQGLQFLFEYFSETQRNKGNFPGRFSGRQFSNSRSEMNVSTLELGDSALYLCASSLGGVRGNTIYFGEGSWLTVV.